Listed below are T cell receptor beta chains from one sample, sequenced in a study of blood T cells in healthy people across ages. TCRdb redid the calling of the 5' RACE reads with MiXCR, one entry per CDR3 protein. The sample carries 1,300,000 or so distinct CDR3 sequences, roughly 60% recorded once. Source material: blood. These receptors were taken from a man younger than 30 in good health. Each CDR3 is given with its conserved first and last residue. A D gene is named only where the DNA matches it firmly. Rows may omit the clone size; those that give it use once, few, many or a size class.

D gene	V gene	J gene	clone size	CDR3 DNA	CDR3 protein
-	TRBV5-1	TRBJ2-7	-	TGCGCCAGCAGCTTTGCGCAGGGACGTTACGAGCAGTACTTC	CASSFAQGRYEQYF
-	TRBV7-2	TRBJ2-3	-	TGTGCCAGCAGCCCCCGAACCCGCTGGGAATATACAGATACGCAGTATTTT	CASSPRTRWEYTDTQYF
-	TRBV7-9	TRBJ1-6	-	TGTGCCAGCAGCCAGGGACGGGATAATTCACCCCTCCACTTT	CASSQGRDNSPLHF
TRBD2	TRBV27	TRBJ2-3	many	TGTGCCAGCAGTCGAGGGACTAGCGGCACAGATACGCAGTATTTT	CASSRGTSGTDTQYF
-	TRBV7-2	TRBJ2-5	-	TGTGCCAGCGGCTTAACTAGGGAAGAGACCCAGTACTTC	CASGLTREETQYF
TRBD1	TRBV3-1	TRBJ2-5	many	TGTGCCAGCAGCCGACAACTTGGGACAGGCCAAGAGACCCAGTACTTC	CASSRQLGTGQETQYF
-	TRBV6-2/TRBV6-3	TRBJ1-6	-	TGTGCCAGCAGTTACTCCTACAGAGGGCTCCACTTT	CASSYSYRGLHF
-	TRBV7-2	TRBJ2-1	-	TGTGCCAGCAGCTTACATAGTGCCCGGGACGTTTACAATGAGCAGTTCTTC	CASSLHSARDVYNEQFF
TRBD1	TRBV4-1	TRBJ2-5	-	TGCGCCAGCAGCCAAGATCAGACAGGGAGTAAGACCCAGTACTTC	CASSQDQTGSKTQYF
TRBD2	TRBV20-1	TRBJ2-1	once	TGCAGTGCTAACGGGAGGGCCCAGAATGAGCAGTTCTTC	CSANGRAQNEQFF
-	TRBV29-1	TRBJ1-1	-	TGCAGCGTTGAAGATCGGAGAGGGGGGAACACTGAAGCTTTCTTT	CSVEDRRGGNTEAFF
-	TRBV2	TRBJ2-3	-	TGTGCCAGGACACAGGCAGATACGCAGTATTTT	CARTQADTQYF
-	TRBV27	TRBJ2-7	-	TGTGCCAGCAGGGAGGATCTGAGCTCCTACGAGCAGTACTTC	CASREDLSSYEQYF
-	TRBV3-1	TRBJ2-7	-	TGTGCCAGCAGCCAGTTTCTGTACGAGCAGTACTTC	CASSQFLYEQYF
-	TRBV4-1	TRBJ1-1	-	TGCGCCAGCAGCCAAACGAGGGGAGACACTGAAGCTTTCTTT	CASSQTRGDTEAFF
-	TRBV4-2	TRBJ2-7	-	TGTGCCAGCAGCCAAGGTAAAAACGGGAATTTCTACGAGCAGTACTTC	CASSQGKNGNFYEQYF
-	TRBV29-1	TRBJ2-3	few	TGCAGCGTTTTTGCGGAGAGGTCCGCCACGGATACGCAGTATTTT	CSVFAERSATDTQYF
TRBD1	TRBV4-1	TRBJ2-5	-	TGCGCCAGCAGCCACCCCGGACAGGGAAGATGGGAGACCCAGTACTTC	CASSHPGQGRWETQYF
-	TRBV4-3	TRBJ1-6	-	TGCGCCAGCAGCCATGGGGTTTGGAATTCACCCCTCCACTTT	CASSHGVWNSPLHF
-	TRBV2	TRBJ1-1	-	TGTGCCAGCAGTGATTCCCGGTACACTGAAGCTTTCTTT	CASSDSRYTEAFF
TRBD1	TRBV3-1	TRBJ2-7	-	TGTGCCAGCAGCGGACCGGGACAGGTCTACGTTGGGCAGTACTTC	CASSGPGQVYVGQYF
TRBD1	TRBV27	TRBJ2-1	-	TGTGCCAGCACTCCCAGGTTGGGACAGGGGGTCTATGAGCAGTTCTTC	CASTPRLGQGVYEQFF
-	TRBV6-6	TRBJ2-1	-	TGTGCCAGCAGTAGACGACTTACCACCAACGATGAGCAGTTCTTC	CASSRRLTTNDEQFF